The present TCR beta chain was sequenced within a study of T cells in tuberculosis. Background on the study: Sequenced TCRs come from CD1B-GMM tetramer-binding T cells.

Per the germline V gene, CDR1 is LNHNV and CDR2 is YYDKDF (reference sequence). V lost 8 bases and J lost 1, with 17 bases in between. The CDR3 is 15 residues long. Overall study results and limits: Low-affinity CD1B-GMM tetramer-binding T cells may have been missed.

Sorting used thawed, overnight-rested PBMC stained with anti-CD3, a viability dye and GMM-loaded CD1B tetramer. The CD1B tetramers carried C32 glucose monomycolate purified from Rhodococcus equi. CD14-expressing monocytes were removed from PBMC before cryopreservation and sorting. About 100,000 tetramer-negative cells were sorted from each donor. Method: immunoSEQ multiplex PCR; TCRdb's copy keeps in-frame clones and lacks some. Of tens of thousands of clones in the sample, approximately 91% were seen once. This chain joins TRBV15 and TRBJ1-1, with D possibly being TRBD1 (5 bases). This TCR derives from an adult woman with latent tuberculosis. Sample: CD1b-GMM tetramer-negative cells sorted from PBMCs. CDR3 in amino acids: CATRASGRENTEAFF. Here the CDR3 DNA reads TGTGCCACCCGGGCGTCAGGGAGGGAGAACACTGAAGCTTTCTTT.